This T cell receptor beta chain was profiled in a study of blood T cell repertoires in COVID-19. V lost 2 bases and J lost 1, with 3 bases in between. The CDR3 contains 11 residues. CDR1 is GTSNPN and CDR2 is SVGIG in the germline V gene (reference sequence). Comments on this clone: The sample carries other DNA sequences with the same CDR3.

Assay: immunoSEQ multiplex PCR; the TCRdb copy retains only in-frame clones and omits some. The table records about 190,000 clones, less than 85% of them present only once. The V and J genes are TRBV30 and TRBJ2-7; no definite D call. Sequencing was performed on peripheral blood. The receptor's source is a woman in her forties or fifties with acute or convalescent COVID-19. The CDR3 is CAWSSSYEQYF. The CDR3 coding sequence is TGTGCCTGGAGTTCGTCCTACGAGCAGTACTTC.